The 15 T cell receptor beta chains given below trace back to one sample, sequenced in a study of blood T cell repertoires in COVID-19. Assay used: immunoSEQ multiplex PCR; TCRdb lists only in-frame clones, some missing. Among approximately 260,000 clones listed, about nine tenths were seen once. Sequencing was done on a sample of peripheral blood. These receptors all come from a man between 60 and 75 years old who had recovered from COVID-19.

The chain carries TRBV12-5 and TRBJ2-7, with D possibly being TRBD1 (6 bases). Germline CDR1 and CDR2: LGHNT and FRNRAP. The germline V and J ends were trimmed by 7 bases and 7 bases, with 14 bases remaining between them. The CDR3 contains 12 residues. The CDR3 protein is CASALQGGEQYF. For the CDR3, the DNA is TGTGCTAGTGCCTTACAGGGTGGGGAGCAGTACTTC.

J is TRBJ2-1 and V is TRBV5-8; 12 bases line up with TRBD2. The CDR3 length is 17 residues. Germline CDR1 and CDR2: SGHTS and YDEGEE. The V segment lost 7 bases and the J segment 4 bases; nucleotides outside the gene matches: 12. The CDR3 reads CASPYRTSGAWYNEQFF. The CDR3 bases are TGTGCCAGCCCGTACAGGACTAGCGGGGCGTGGTACAATGAGCAGTTCTTC.

V is TRBV9 and J is TRBJ2-7; TRBD2 matches 9 bases. The CDR3 contains 15 residues. V was pared by 2 bases and J by 3 bases, with 6 bases of the junction left unmatched. Looked up from germline, CDR1 is SGDLS and CDR2 is YYNGEE. CDR3 sequence (DNA): TGTGCCAGCAGCGTTGGTAGCGGGGGCTTCTACGAGCAGTACTTC. Translating it yields CASSVGSGGFYEQYF. The full variable domain, with the rest looked up from reference TRBV9 and TRBJ2-7, is DSGVTQTPKHLITATGQRVTLRCSPRSGDLSVYWYQQSLDQGLQFLIQYYNGEERAKGNILERFSAQQFPDLHSELNLSSLELGDSALYFCASSVGSGGFYEQYFGPGTRLTVT.

This clone showed up just once. The gene calls are TRBV24-1 and TRBJ2-2, with 10 nucleotides matching TRBD1. Trimming at V came to 2 bases and at J to 4 bases, leaving 3 bases not matched to a gene. Germline V gene lookup returns CDR1 KGHDR and CDR2 SFDVKD. The CDR3 runs to 16 residues. The CDR3: CATSDWRTGGTGELFF. The CDR3 nucleotides read TGTGCCACCAGTGATTGGCGGACAGGGGGCACCGGGGAGCTGTTTTTT.

J is TRBJ2-7 and V is TRBV12-2; the table's D gene call, TRBD2, was not cross checked with the DNA. TRBV12-2 is listed as a pseudogene. The CDR3 has 18 amino acids. This CDR3 reads CASRLAQNISGGTYEQYV. CDR3 coding DNA: TGTGCAAGTCGCTTAGCGCAGAATATAAGCGGGGGGACTTACGAGCAGTACGTC.

V usage is TRBV5-1 and J usage is TRBJ2-5, with a possible D match to TRBD1 (6 bases). There are 15 residues in the CDR3. V was trimmed by 0 bases and J by 5 bases, leaving 14 bases between them. CDR1 is SGHRS and CDR2 is YFSETQ in the germline V gene. CDR3 DNA sequence: TGCGCCAGCAGCTTGGAAGGACAGCAGCTTGAGACCCAGTACTTC. Translated: CASSLEGQQLETQYF. Full variable domain (remainder filled in from reference TRBV5-1 and TRBJ2-5): KAGVTQTPRYLIKTRGQQVTLSCSPISGHRSVSWYQQTPGQGLQFLFEYFSETQRNKGNFPGRFSGRQFSNSRSEMNVSTLELGDSALYLCASSLEGQQLETQYFGPGTRLLVL.

This clone has a handful of counts. The chain is built from TRBV3-1 (or the pseudogene TRBV3-2) and TRBJ2-7, with D possibly matching TRBD1 (6 bases). V lost 5 bases, J lost 0 bases, and 11 bases lay in between. This CDR3 has 14 amino acids. Per the germline V gene, CDR1 is LGHDT and CDR2 is YNNKEL (reference sequence). DNA for the CDR3: TGTGCCAGCAGCTACGGACAGATCTCCTACGAGCAGTACTTC. Encoded protein: CASSYGQISYEQYF.

V usage is TRBV24-1 and J usage is TRBJ2-3, with D tentatively TRBD2 (6 bases). Germline V gives CDR1 KGHDR, CDR2 SFDVKD. Trimming left V 0 bases short and J 6 bases short, with 24 bases between. This CDR3 spans 19 amino acids. The CDR3 nucleotides are TGTGCCACCAGTGATTTGCCGGTCCCGGGAGAGGGTGAGAGTGATACGCAGTATTTT. Translation gives CATSDLPVPGEGESDTQYF.

The CDR3 region is CASSDWARGRTRQIEIRYGYTF. The CDR3 DNA reads as TGTGCCAGCAGTGACTGGGCCAGGGGAAGAACGAGGCAAATAGAAATTCGCTATGGCTACACCTTC. The chain is built from TRBV2 and TRBJ1-2; D possibly corresponds to TRBD1 (6 bases). Per germline, CDR1 SNHLY and CDR2 FYNNEI. This CDR3 has 22 residues. Deletions cut 3 bases from V and 4 bases from J, with 36 bases between.

V and J are TRBV24-1 and TRBJ1-2, with no clear D. The V end was cut by 5 bases, the J end by 0 bases, with 9 bases between. Looked up from germline, CDR1 is KGHDR and CDR2 is SFDVKD. This CDR3 has 14 amino acids. The CDR3 nucleotides are TGTGCCACCAGTGGGGGAGGATCTAACTATGGCTACACCTTC. Amino acid sequence: CATSGGGSNYGYTF.

The genes are TRBV20-1 and TRBJ2-2, with D perhaps matching TRBD2 (7 bases). V lost 3 bases, J lost 3 bases, and 14 bases lay in between. Germline CDR1 is DFQATT and CDR2 is SNEGSKA (reference sequence). The CDR3 has 15 residues. This CDR3 reads CSASRGGLYTGELFF. The CDR3 DNA follows: TGCAGTGCTAGTCGCGGGGGCTTGTACACCGGGGAGCTGTTTTTT.

In regard to this clone: Other DNA variants within this sample encode the same CDR3. The chain is built from TRBV5-6 and TRBJ1-2; D may be TRBD1 (5 bases). There are 12 residues in the CDR3. V was cut by 4 bases and J by 5 bases, with 9 bases left in between. Per germline, CDR1 SGHDT and CDR2 YYEEEE. CDR3 residues: CASSPGGYGYTF. In DNA, the CDR3 is TGTGCCAGCAGCCCCGGGGGATATGGCTACACCTTC.

This clone is a singleton in its sample. The chain couples TRBV10-3 to TRBJ1-6; 10 bases agree with TRBD1. The CDR3 length is 14 residues. Germline V gene lookup returns CDR1 ENHRY and CDR2 SYGVKD. The trim removed 6 bases at V and 11 bases at J, leaving 7 bases unmatched. Here the CDR3 DNA reads TGTGCCATCAGAGCGGGACAGGGGCAAGCACCCCTCCACTTT. It yields the protein CAIRAGQGQAPLHF.

This rearrangement joins TRBV5-1 to TRBJ1-6; 7 bases are shared with TRBD1. The CDR3 is made up of 15 amino acids. V was pared by 4 bases and J by 7 bases, with 8 bases of the junction left unmatched. Per germline, CDR1 SGHRS and CDR2 YFSETQ. CDR3 nucleotide sequence: TGCGCCAGCAGCAAGGGACAGTTGATGAATTCACCCCTCCACTTT. Protein: CASSKGQLMNSPLHF.

This clone was seen only once. V usage is TRBV9 and J usage is TRBJ2-2, with D maybe TRBD2 (7 bases). CDR1 SGDLS and CDR2 YYNGEE come from the germline V gene. The V end lost 0 bases, the J end lost 5 bases, and 17 bases lay between the germline ends. The CDR3 runs 17 residues. CDR3 DNA: TGTGCCAGCAGCGTAGGGTCGGGCGGGGGCTATACCGGGGAGCTGTTTTTT. It encodes CASSVGSGGGYTGELFF.